The 6 T cell receptor beta chains reported below all come from one sample, sequenced in a study of T cell repertoires in cytomegalovirus infection. TCRdb fed the reads into MiXCR, producing one record per CDR3 protein. This sample has under 850,000 distinct CDR3 sequences, with 35% to 45% found just once. Material for sequencing was PBMCs. These receptors came from a human donor in good health (CMV status not recorded). Some clones in this sample may be carry-over from other donors' samples.

The J gene is TRBJ1-2, the V gene TRBV28, with TRBD1 as a possible D gene (5 bases). CDR1 MDHEN and CDR2 SYDVKM come from the germline V gene. CDR3 length: 11 residues. V was trimmed by 9 bases and J by 4 bases, leaving 9 bases between them. CDR3 region: CASQQGYGYTF. The DNA of the CDR3 is TGTGCCAGTCAGCAGGGCTATGGCTACACCTTC.

This clonotype was found a few times. V usage is TRBV12-3 or TRBV12-4 and J usage is TRBJ1-2; D unresolved. CDR3 length equals 15 residues. The germline V and J ends were trimmed by 7 bases and 3 bases, with 18 bases remaining between them. The CDR3 nucleotides are TGTGCCAGCACTCCTTCAGGCGGGGTCCACTATGGCTACACCTTC. Translating it yields CASTPSGGVHYGYTF.

The J gene is TRBJ1-2, the V gene TRBV6-8, with unresolved D. The CDR3 covers 16 residues. Trimming cost V 2 bases and J 1 base, with 14 bases left between them. Germline loops: CDR1 MNHGY, CDR2 SAAAGT. CDR3 protein: CASSYRVQANNYGYTF. Here the CDR3 DNA reads TGTGCCAGCAGTTACAGGGTGCAGGCGAATAACTATGGCTACACCTTC.

This clonotype was picked up a small number of times. The CDR3, as DNA: TGTGCCAGCAGGTCCCGGACTAGCGGGAGGGCCCCAGATACGCAGTATTTT. As protein: CASRSRTSGRAPDTQYF. The chain recombines TRBV28 with TRBJ2-3; 15 bases align to TRBD2. The ends lost 6 bases at V and 4 bases at J; junction bases unmatched: 8. Per the germline V gene, CDR1 is MDHEN and CDR2 is SYDVKM. The CDR3 length is 17 residues.

This clonotype was seen only a few times. In this CDR3 the conserved last residue, phenylalanine or tryptophan, is missing, so a read error is likely. Because the CDR3's place on the DNA is in doubt, the DNA is left out and the CDR3 is given as listed by TCRdb. This sequence joins TRBV19 and TRBJ2-1; the tabulated D call, TRBD2, remains unverified against the DNA. 13 amino acids form the CDR3, both terminal residues included. CDR1 is LNHDA and CDR2 is SQIVND in the germline V gene (reference sequence). The CDR3 sequence: CASRKSGGLEQLL.

This clonotype was counted a few times. The V call is TRBV6-6, the J call TRBJ2-5; TRBD2 is a possible D gene (6 bases). CDR1 and CDR2 from the germline V gene are MNHNY and SVGAGI (reference sequence). The CDR3 is 13 amino acids. Trimming cost V 8 bases and J 5 bases, with 15 bases left between them. The DNA for the CDR3 is TGTGCCAGCCGGCAAGGCAGCGGGGAGACCCAGTACTTC. Amino acid sequence: CASRQGSGETQYF.